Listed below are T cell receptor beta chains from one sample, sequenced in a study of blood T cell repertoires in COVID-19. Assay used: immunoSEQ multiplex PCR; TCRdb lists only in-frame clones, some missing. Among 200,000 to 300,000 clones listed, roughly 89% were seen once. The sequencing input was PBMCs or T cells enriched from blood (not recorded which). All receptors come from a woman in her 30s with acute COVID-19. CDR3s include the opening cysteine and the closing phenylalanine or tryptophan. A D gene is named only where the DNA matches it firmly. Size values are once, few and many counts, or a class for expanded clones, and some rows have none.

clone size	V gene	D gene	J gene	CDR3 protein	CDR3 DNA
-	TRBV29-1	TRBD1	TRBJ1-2	CSVRTGTGYGYTF	TGCAGCGTAAGGACAGGGACGGGGTATGGCTACACCTTC
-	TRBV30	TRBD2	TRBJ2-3	CAWSESHLAGDTDTQYF	TGTGCCTGGAGTGAATCCCACCTAGCGGGGGACACAGATACGCAGTATTTT
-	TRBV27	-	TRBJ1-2	CASSFWAGVGYGYTF	TGTGCCAGCAGTTTCTGGGCGGGGGTGGGCTATGGCTACACCTTC
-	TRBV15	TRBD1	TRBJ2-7	CATSRAPTGTVNEQYF	TGTGCCACCAGCAGAGCCCCGACAGGGACCGTGAACGAGCAGTACTTC
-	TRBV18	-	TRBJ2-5	CASSPRQQETQYF	TGTGCCAGCTCACCACGTCAACAAGAGACCCAGTACTTC
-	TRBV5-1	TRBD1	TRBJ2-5	CATRLTGTGNGETQYF	TGCGCCACCCGCCTAACCGGGACAGGGAATGGAGAGACCCAGTACTTC
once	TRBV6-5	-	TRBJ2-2	CASSGTWNTGELFF	TGTGCCAGCAGCGGGACTTGGAACACCGGGGAGCTGTTTTTT
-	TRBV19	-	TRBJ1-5	CASTPTGERPYQPQHF	TGTGCCAGTACCCCAACGGGGGAGAGGCCATATCAGCCCCAGCATTTT
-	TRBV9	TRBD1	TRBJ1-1	CASSVTGGGYTEAFF	TGTGCCAGCAGCGTTACAGGGGGCGGATACACTGAAGCTTTCTTT
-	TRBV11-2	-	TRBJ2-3	CASSKSGDTQYF	TGTGCCAGCAGCAAAAGCGGAGATACGCAGTATTTT
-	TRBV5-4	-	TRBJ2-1	CASSFGGGSRFF	-
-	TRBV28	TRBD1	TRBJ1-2	CASSLDRGNNYGYTF	TGTGCCAGCAGTTTAGACAGGGGGAATAACTATGGCTACACCTTC
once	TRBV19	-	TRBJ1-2	CASRPGRFNYGYTF	TGTGCCAGTAGGCCCGGCAGGTTTAACTATGGCTACACCTTC
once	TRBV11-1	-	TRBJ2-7	CASSLEQGPSYEQYF	TGTGCCAGCAGCTTAGAGCAGGGCCCTTCCTACGAGCAGTACTTC
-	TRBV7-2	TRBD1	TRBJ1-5	CASSLSGQGIGPQHF	TGTGCCAGCAGCTTATCGGGACAGGGGATAGGGCCCCAGCATTTT
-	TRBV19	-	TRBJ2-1	CASSRGGGTGMLNEQFF	TGTGCCAGTAGTCGGGGCGGGGGGACAGGGATGTTGAATGAGCAGTTCTTC
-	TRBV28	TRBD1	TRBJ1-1	CASHMYGTGAAEAFF	TGTGCCAGCCACATGTACGGGACAGGGGCGGCTGAAGCTTTCTTT
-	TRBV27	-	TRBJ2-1	CASSSGLILDEQFF	TGTGCCAGCAGTTCGGGACTTATCCTCGATGAGCAGTTCTTC
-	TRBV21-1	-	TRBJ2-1	CASSKPAGGTDEQFF	TGTGCCAGCAGCAAACCAGCGGGGGGGACCGATGAGCAGTTCTTC
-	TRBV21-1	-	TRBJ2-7	CASSKGDSQIPYEQYF	TGTGCCAGCAGCAAGGGGGACAGCCAGATTCCCTACGAGCAGTACTTC
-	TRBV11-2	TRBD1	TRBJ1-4	CASSLGGAGGNEKLFF	TGTGCCAGCAGCTTAGGTGGCGCAGGGGGTAATGAAAAACTGTTTTTT
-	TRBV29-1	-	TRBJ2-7	CSVGRALYEQYF	TGCAGCGTTGGGCGGGCTCTCTACGAGCAGTACTTC
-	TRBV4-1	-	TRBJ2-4	CASTGAKNIQYF	TGCGCCAGCACGGGGGCCAAAAACATTCAGTACTTC
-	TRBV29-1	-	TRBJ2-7	CSVLGRLAPYEQYF	TGCAGCGTCCTGGGGCGACTCGCCCCCTACGAGCAGTACTTC
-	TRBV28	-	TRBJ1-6	CASSLWDMGRSPLHF	TGTGCCAGCAGTTTATGGGACATGGGGCGGTCACCCCTCCACTTT
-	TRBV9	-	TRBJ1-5	CASSVGTDPGTQPQHF	TGTGCCAGCAGCGTAGGTACAGATCCTGGAACCCAGCCCCAGCATTTT
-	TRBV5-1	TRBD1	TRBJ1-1	CASSLGDRGSTEAFF	TGCGCCAGCAGCTTGGGGGACAGGGGTTCCACTGAAGCTTTCTTT
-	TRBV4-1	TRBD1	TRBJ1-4	CASSLDRVWEKLFF	TGCGCCAGCAGCCTGGACAGGGTGTGGGAAAAACTGTTTTTT
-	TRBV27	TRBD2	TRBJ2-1	CASRLAGSSYNEQFF	TGTGCCAGCCGATTAGCGGGGAGCTCCTACAATGAGCAGTTCTTC
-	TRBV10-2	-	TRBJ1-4	CASSEWRGNEKLFF	TGCGCCAGCAGTGAGTGGAGGGGTAATGAAAAACTGTTTTTT
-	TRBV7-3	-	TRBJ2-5	CASSLIGETQYF	TGTGCCAGCAGCTTAATCGGGGAGACCCAGTACTTC
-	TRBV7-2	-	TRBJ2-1	CASSLTGLPYNEQFF	TGTGCCAGCAGCTTAACCGGACTTCCTTACAATGAGCAGTTCTTC
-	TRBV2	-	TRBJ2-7	CASSGLLEQYF	TGTGCCAGCAGTGGGCTCCTCGAGCAGTACTTC
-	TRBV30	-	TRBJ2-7	CAWRGATTLYEQYF	TGTGCCTGGAGGGGAGCTACCACCCTTTACGAGCAGTACTTC
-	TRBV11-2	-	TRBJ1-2	CASSLEGTGTF	TGTGCCAGCAGCTTAGAGGGGACTGGAACCTTC
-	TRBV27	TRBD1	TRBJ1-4	CASSLDRGNEKLFF	TGTGCCAGCAGTCTAGACAGGGGAAATGAAAAACTGTTTTTT
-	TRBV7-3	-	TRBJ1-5	CASSYYSNQPQHF	TGTGCCAGCAGCTACTACAGCAATCAGCCCCAGCATTTT
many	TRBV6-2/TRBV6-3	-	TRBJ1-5	CASSYGGSGRPQHF	TGTGCCAGCAGTTACGGCGGGTCCGGGAGGCCCCAGCATTTT
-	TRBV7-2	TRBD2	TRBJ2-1	CASSAMWGGYNEQFF	TGTGCCAGCAGCGCGATGTGGGGGGGCTACAATGAGCAGTTCTTC
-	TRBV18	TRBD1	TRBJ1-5	CASRGVQGNQPQHF	TGTGCCAGCCGTGGCGTACAGGGGAATCAGCCCCAGCATTTT
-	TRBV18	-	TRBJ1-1	CASSPSVGANTEAFF	TGTGCCAGCTCACCATCTGTGGGGGCGAACACTGAAGCTTTCTTT
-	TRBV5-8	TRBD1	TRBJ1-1	CASSLYWTGNTEAFF	TGTGCCAGCAGCCTATATTGGACAGGGAACACTGAAGCTTTCTTT
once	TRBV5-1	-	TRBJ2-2	CASSRLQGTGELFF	TGCGCCAGCAGCCGGCTACAGGGCACCGGGGAGCTGTTTTTT